The next 4 T cell receptor beta chains were all read from a single sample in a study of T cells in Graves' hyperthyroidism and ophthalmopathy. Amplification yielded TCR beta CDR3 regions, with RNA transcripts as the source. HTBI primers drove first-round RT-PCR of the TCR CDR3. One entry per CDR3 protein results from TCRdb running MiXCR on the multiplex PCR reads. The sample holds about 400,000 distinct CDR3 sequences; approximately 15% are singletons and the top ten take approximately 30%. Sequenced material: blood. These receptors all come from a woman under 30 with Graves' hyperthyroidism that later progressed to Graves' ophthalmopathy.

This clonotype was counted between two and nine times. The chain has TRBV6-1 and TRBJ1-4; no definite D call. The V end lost 8 bases, the J end lost 12 bases, and 7 bases lay between the germline ends. Germline V gene sequence: CDR1 MNHNS, CDR2 SASEGT. The CDR3 loop spans 9 amino acids. The CDR3 DNA reads TGTGCCAGCGGGATTGAACTGTTTTTT. It specifies CASGIELFF.

This clonotype was observed many times. The CDR3: CALGDNTEAFF. The CDR3 nucleotides read TGTGCCCTCGGAGACAACACTGAAGCTTTCTTT. This chain connects TRBV30 to TRBJ1-1; no reliable D call. The V gene's germline CDR1 is GTSNPN and CDR2 SVGIG (reference sequence). V was shortened by 8 bases and J by 2 bases, with 9 bases between the two germline ends. This CDR3 spans 11 amino acids.

J is TRBJ1-2 and V is TRBV7-9, with D uncertain. Trimming stripped 1 base from V and 4 bases from J, with 10 bases between. The CDR3 spans 14 residues. Germline V gene data show CDR1 as SEHNR and CDR2 as FQNEAQ (reference sequence). The CDR3 is CASSLEPGSYGYTF. The DNA for the CDR3 is TGTGCCAGCAGCTTAGAACCCGGGTCCTATGGCTACACCTTC.

For this clonotype: A single base separates this from a much larger clone, so it may be a read error. The DNA for the CDR3 is TGTGCCAGCAGCTTAGAGACAGGGGTAGCTTTCTTT. As protein: CASSLETGVAFF. This chain joins TRBV7-9 and TRBJ1-1; TRBD1 agrees at 8 bases. Germline CDR1 SEHNR, CDR2 FQNEAQ (reference sequence). V lost 1 base and J lost 10; bases outside the gene matches: 2. CDR3 length: 12 residues. Variable domain in full (rest from reference TRBV7-9 and TRBJ1-1): DTGVSQNPRHKITKRGQNVTFRCDPISEHNRLYWYRQTLGQGPEFLTYFQNEAQLEKSRLLSDRFSAERPKGSFSTLEIQRTEQGDSAMYLCASSLETGVAFFGQGTRLTVV.